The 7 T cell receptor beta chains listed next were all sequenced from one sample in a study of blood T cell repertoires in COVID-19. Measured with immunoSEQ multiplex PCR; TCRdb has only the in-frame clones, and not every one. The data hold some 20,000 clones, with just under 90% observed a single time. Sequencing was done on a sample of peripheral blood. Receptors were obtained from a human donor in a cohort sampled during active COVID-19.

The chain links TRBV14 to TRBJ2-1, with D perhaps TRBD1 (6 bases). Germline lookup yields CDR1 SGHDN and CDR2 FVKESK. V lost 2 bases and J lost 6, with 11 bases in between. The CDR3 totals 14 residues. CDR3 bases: TGTGCCAGCAGCCAAACCGGGACAATCAATGAGCAGTTCTTC. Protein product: CASSQTGTINEQFF. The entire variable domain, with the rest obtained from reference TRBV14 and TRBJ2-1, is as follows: EAGVTQFPSHSVIEKGQTVTLRCDPISGHDNLYWYRRVMGKEIKFLLHFVKESKQDESGMPNNRFLAERTGGTYSTLKVQPAELEDSGVYFCASSQTGTINEQFFGPGTRLTVL.

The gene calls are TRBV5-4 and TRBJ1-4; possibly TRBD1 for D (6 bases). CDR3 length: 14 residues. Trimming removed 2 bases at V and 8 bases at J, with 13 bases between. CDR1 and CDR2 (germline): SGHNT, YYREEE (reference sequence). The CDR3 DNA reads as TGTGCCAGCAGCTTACCCGGGGGGCGAGAAAAACTGTTTTTT. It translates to CASSLPGGREKLFF. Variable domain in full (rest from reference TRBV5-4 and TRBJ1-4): ETGVTQSPTHLIKTRGQQVTLRCSSQSGHNTVSWYQQALGQGPQFIFQYYREEENGRGNFPPRFSGLQFPNYSSELNVNALELDDSALYLCASSLPGGREKLFFGSGTQLSVL.

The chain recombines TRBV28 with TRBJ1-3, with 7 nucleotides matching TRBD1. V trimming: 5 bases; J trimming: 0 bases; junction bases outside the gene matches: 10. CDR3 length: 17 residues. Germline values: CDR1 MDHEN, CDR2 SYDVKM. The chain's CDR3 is CASSRPTGAPSGNTIYF. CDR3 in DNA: TGTGCCAGCAGTCGGCCCACAGGGGCCCCCTCTGGAAACACCATATATTTT.

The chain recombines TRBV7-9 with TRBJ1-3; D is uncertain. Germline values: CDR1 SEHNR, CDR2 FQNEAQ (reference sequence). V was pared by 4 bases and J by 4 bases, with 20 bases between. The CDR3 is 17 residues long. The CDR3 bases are TGTGCCAGCAGCTCCCGTGGGCTATCTTTTGTCGGAAACACCATATATTTT. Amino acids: CASSSRGLSFVGNTIYF.

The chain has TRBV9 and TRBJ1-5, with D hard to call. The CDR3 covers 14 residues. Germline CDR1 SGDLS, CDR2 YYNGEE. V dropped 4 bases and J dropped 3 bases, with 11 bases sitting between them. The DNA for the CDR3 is TGTGCCAGCAGCCCTGGAGGGATCAATCAGCCCCAGCATTTT. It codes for CASSPGGINQPQHF.

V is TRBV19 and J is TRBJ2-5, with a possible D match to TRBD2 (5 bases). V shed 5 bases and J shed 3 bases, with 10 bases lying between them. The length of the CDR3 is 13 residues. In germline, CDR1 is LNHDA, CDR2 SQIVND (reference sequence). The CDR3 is CASSRRVEETQYF. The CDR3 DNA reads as TGTGCCAGTAGTCGGCGGGTAGAAGAGACCCAGTACTTC.

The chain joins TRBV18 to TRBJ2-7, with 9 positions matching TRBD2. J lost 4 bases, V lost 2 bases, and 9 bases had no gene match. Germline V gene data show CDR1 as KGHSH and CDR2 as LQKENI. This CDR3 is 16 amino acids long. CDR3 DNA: TGTGCCAGCTCACCAAGTAGAGGCGGGAGGGCATACGAGCAGTACTTC. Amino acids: CASSPSRGGRAYEQYF.